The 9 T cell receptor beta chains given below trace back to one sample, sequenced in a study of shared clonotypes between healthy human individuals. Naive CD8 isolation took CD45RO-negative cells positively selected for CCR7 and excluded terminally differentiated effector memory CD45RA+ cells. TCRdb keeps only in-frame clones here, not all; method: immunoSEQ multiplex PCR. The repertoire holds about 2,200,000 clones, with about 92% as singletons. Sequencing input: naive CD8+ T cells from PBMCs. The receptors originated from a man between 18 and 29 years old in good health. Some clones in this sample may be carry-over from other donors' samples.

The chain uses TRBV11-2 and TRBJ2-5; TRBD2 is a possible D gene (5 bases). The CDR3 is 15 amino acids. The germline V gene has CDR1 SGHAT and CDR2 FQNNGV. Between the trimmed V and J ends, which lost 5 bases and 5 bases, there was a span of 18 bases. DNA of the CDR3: TGTGCCAGCAGCCCCATGGCGGGCGAGGAGGAGACCCAGTACTTC. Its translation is CASSPMAGEEETQYF.

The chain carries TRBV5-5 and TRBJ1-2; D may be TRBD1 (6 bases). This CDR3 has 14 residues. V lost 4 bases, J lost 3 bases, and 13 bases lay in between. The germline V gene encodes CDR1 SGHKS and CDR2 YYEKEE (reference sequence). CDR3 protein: CASSPQGNYYGYTF. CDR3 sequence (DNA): TGTGCCAGCAGCCCGCAGGGGAATTACTATGGCTACACCTTC.

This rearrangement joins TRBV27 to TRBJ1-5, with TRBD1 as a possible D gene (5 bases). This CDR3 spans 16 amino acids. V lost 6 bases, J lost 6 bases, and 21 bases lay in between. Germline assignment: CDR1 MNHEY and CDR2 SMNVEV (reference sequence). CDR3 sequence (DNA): TGTGCCAGCAGCCCGCTTGCAGGAGGGGCAGGTCAGCCCCAGCATTTT. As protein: CASSPLAGGAGQPQHF.

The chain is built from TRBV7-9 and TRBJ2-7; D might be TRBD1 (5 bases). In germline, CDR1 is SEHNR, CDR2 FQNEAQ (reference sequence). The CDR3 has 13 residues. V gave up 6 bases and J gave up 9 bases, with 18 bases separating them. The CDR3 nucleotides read TGTGCCAGCAGTCTGGACCGGTCTACAGGGCAGTACTTC. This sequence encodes CASSLDRSTGQYF.

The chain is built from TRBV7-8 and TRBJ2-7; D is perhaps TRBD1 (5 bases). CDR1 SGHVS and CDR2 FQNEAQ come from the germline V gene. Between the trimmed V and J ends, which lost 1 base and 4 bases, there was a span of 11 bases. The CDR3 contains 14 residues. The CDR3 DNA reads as TGTGCCAGCAGCTTAGTTAATAAGGGGTACGAGCAGTACTTC. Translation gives CASSLVNKGYEQYF.

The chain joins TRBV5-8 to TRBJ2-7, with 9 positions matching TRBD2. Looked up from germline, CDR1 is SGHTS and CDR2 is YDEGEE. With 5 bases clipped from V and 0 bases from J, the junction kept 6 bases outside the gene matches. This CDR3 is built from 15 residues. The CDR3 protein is CASRHLAGSSYEQYF. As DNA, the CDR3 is TGTGCCAGCAGACATCTAGCGGGAAGCTCCTACGAGCAGTACTTC.

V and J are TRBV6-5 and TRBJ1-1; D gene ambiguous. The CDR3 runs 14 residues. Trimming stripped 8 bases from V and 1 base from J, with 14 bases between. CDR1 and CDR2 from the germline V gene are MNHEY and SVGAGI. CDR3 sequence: CASCIGRENTEAFF. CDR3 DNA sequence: TGTGCCAGCTGCATCGGACGGGAGAACACTGAAGCTTTCTTT.

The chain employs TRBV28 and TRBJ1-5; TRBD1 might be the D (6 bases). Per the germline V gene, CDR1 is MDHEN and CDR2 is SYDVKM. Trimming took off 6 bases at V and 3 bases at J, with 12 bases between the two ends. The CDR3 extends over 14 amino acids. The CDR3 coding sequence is TGTGCCAGCAGACAACAGGGAAACAATCAGCCCCAGCATTTT. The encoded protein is CASRQQGNNQPQHF.

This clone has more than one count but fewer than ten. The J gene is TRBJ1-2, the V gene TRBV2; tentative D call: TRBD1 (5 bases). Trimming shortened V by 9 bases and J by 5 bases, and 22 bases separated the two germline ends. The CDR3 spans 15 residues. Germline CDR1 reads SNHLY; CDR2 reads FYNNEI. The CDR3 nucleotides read TGTGCCAGGGAGGGGACGACGGACGCTTTATATGGCTACACCTTC. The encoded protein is CAREGTTDALYGYTF.